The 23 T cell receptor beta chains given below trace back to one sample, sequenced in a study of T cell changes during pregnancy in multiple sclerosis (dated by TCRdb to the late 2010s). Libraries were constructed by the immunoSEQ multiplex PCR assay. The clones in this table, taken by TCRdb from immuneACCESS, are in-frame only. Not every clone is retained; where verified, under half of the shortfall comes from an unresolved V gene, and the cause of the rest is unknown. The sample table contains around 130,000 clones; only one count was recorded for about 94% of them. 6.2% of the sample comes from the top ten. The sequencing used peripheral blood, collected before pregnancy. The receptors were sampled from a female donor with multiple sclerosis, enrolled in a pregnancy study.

The CDR3 sequence is CASSFQSDTDTQYF. The CDR3 region has the DNA TGTGCCAGCAGCTTCCAGTCAGACACAGATACGCAGTATTTT. The genes are TRBV5-8 and TRBJ2-3; the D is unclear. CDR3 size: 14 residues. V was clipped by 2 bases and J by 2 bases, with 9 bases between them. Germline values: CDR1 SGHTS, CDR2 YDEGEE.

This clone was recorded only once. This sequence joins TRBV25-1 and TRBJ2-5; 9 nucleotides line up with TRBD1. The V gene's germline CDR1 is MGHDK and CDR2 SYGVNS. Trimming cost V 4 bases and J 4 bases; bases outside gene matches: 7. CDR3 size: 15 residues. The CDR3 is CASSAPGTGSETQYF. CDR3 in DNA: TGTGCCAGCAGTGCCCCCGGGACAGGGTCAGAGACCCAGTACTTC.

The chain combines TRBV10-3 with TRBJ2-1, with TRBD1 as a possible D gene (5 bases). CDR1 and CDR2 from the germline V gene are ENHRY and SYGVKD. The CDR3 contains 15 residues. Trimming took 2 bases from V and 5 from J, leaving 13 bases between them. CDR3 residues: CAISETGPQNNEQFF. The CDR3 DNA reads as TGTGCCATCAGTGAGACAGGCCCCCAAAACAATGAGCAGTTCTTC.

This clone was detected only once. The CDR3 DNA reads as TGTGCCAGCAGCCGCGCGGACACTGAAGCTTTCTTT. Its translation: CASSRADTEAFF. The chain has TRBV28 and TRBJ1-1, with D uncertain. The germline V and J ends were trimmed by 6 bases and 3 bases, with 8 bases remaining between them. CDR1 and CDR2 (germline): MDHEN, SYDVKM. The CDR3 runs to 12 residues.

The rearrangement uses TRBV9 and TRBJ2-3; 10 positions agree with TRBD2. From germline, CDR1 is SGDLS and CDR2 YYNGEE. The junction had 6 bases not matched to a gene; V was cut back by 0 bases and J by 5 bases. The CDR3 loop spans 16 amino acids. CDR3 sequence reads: CASSVASGGAVDTQYF. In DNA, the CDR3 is TGTGCCAGCAGCGTAGCCAGCGGGGGGGCCGTAGATACGCAGTATTTT.

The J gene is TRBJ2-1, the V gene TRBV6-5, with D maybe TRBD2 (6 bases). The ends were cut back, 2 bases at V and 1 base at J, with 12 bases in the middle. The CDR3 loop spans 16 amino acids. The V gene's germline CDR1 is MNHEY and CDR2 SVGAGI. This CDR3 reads CASSYGGSVSYNEQFF. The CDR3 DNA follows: TGTGCCAGCAGTTACGGGGGGAGCGTGTCCTACAATGAGCAGTTCTTC.

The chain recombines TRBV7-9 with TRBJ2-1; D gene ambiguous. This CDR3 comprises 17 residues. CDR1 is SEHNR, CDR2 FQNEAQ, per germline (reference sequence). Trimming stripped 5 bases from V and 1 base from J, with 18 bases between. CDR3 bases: TGTGCCAGCAGCCCCCAACGACCCAGCGCTTCCTACAATGAGCAGTTCTTC. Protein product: CASSPQRPSASYNEQFF.

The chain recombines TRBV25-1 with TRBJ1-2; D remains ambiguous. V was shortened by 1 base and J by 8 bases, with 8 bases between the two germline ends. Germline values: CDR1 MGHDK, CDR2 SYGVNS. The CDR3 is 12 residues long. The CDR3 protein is CASSESGLGYTF. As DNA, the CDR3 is TGTGCCAGCAGTGAATCGGGGTTAGGCTACACCTTC.

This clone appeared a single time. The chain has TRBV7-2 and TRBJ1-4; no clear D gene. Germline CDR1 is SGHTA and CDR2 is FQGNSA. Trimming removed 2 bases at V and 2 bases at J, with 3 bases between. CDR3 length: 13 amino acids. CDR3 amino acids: CASSLSTNEKLFF. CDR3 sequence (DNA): TGTGCCAGCAGCTTATCGACTAATGAAAAACTGTTTTTT.

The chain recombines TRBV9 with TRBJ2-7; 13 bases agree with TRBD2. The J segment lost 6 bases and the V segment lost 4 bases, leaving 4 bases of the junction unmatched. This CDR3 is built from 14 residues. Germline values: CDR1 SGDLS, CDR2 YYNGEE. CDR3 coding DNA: TGTGCCAGCAGCCGGACTAGCGGGAGCGGCGAGCAGTACTTC. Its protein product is CASSRTSGSGEQYF.

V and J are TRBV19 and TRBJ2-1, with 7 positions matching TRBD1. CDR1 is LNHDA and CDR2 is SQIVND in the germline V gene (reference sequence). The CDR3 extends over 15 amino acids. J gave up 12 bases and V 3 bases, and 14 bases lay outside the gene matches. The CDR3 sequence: CASSIYDRVLEGQFF. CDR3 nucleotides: TGTGCCAGTAGTATCTATGACAGGGTGCTAGAGGGGCAGTTCTTC. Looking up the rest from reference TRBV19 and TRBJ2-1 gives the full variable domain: DGGITQSPKYLFRKEGQNVTLSCEQNLNHDAMYWYRQDPGQGLRLIYYSQIVNDFQKGDIAEGYSVSREKKESFPLTVTSAQKNPTAFYLCASSIYDRVLEGQFFGPGTRLTVL.

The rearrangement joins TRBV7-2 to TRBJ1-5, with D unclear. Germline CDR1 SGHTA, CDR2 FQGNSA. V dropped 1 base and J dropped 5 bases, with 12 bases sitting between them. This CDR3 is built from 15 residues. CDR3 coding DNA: TGTGCCAGCAGCTTAGGTCCAGGCCGCCATCAGCCCCAGCATTTT. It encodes CASSLGPGRHQPQHF.

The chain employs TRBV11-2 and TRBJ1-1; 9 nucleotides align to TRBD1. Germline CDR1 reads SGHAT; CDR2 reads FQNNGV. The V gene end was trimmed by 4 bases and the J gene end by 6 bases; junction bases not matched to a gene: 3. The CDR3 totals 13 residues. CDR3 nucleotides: TGTGCCAGCAGCTCACGACAGGGGGCTGAAGCTTTCTTT. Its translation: CASSSRQGAEAFF.

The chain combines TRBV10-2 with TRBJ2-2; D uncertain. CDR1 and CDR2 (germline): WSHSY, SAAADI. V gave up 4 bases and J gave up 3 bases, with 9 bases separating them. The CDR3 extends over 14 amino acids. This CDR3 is CASSAPLDTGELFF. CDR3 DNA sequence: TGCGCCAGCAGTGCGCCCTTAGACACCGGGGAGCTGTTTTTT.

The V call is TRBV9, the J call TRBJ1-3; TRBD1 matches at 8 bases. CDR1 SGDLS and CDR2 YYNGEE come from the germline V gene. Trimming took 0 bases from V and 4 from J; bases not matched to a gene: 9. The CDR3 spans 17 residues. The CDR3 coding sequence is TGTGCCAGCAGCGTAGGGCGACAGGGGTTAAGAGGAAACACCATATATTTT. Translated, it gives CASSVGRQGLRGNTIYF.

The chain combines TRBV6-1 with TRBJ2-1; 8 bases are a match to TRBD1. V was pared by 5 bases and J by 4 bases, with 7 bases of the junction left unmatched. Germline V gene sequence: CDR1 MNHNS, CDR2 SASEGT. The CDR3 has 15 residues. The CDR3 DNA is TGTGCCAGCAGTTTAAGACAGGGGTTTTACAATGAGCAGTTCTTC. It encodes CASSLRQGFYNEQFF.

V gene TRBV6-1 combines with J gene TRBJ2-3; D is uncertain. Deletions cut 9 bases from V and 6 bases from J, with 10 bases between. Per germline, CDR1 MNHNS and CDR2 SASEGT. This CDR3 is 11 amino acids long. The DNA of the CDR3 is TGTGCCAGTTTTCTAGGCGATACGCAGTATTTT. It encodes CASFLGDTQYF.

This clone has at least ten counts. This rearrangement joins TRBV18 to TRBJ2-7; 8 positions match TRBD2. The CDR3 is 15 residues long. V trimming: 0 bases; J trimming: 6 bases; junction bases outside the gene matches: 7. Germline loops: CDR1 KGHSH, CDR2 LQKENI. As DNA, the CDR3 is TGTGCCAGCTCACCACCTGCGGGAGGTAACAGCGAGCAGTACTTC. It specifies CASSPPAGGNSEQYF. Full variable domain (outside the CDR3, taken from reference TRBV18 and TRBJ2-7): NAGVMQNPRHLVRRRGQEARLRCSPMKGHSHVYWYRQLPEEGLKFMVYLQKENIIDESGMPKERFSAEFPKEGPSILRIQQVVRGDSAAYFCASSPPAGGNSEQYFGPGTRLTVT.

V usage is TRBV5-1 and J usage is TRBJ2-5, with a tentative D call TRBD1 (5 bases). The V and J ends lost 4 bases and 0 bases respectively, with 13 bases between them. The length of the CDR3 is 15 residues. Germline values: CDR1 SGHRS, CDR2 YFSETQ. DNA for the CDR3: TGCGCCAGCAGCACACCGGACACCTACCAAGAGACCCAGTACTTC. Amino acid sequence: CASSTPDTYQETQYF. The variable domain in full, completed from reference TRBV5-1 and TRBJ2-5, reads KAGVTQTPRYLIKTRGQQVTLSCSPISGHRSVSWYQQTPGQGLQFLFEYFSETQRNKGNFPGRFSGRQFSNSRSEMNVSTLELGDSALYLCASSTPDTYQETQYFGPGTRLLVL.

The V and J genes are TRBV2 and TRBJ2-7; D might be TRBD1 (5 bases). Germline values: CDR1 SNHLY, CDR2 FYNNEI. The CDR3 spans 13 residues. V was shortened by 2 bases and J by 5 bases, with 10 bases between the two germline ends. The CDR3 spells CASSENRIHEQYF. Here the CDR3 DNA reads TGTGCCAGCAGTGAAAACAGGATTCACGAGCAGTACTTC. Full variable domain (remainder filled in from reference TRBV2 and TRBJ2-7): EPEVTQTPSHQVTQMGQEVILRCVPISNHLYFYWYRQILGQKVEFLVSFYNNEISEKSEIFDDQFSVERPDGSNFTLKIRSTKLEDSAMYFCASSENRIHEQYFGPGTRLTVT.

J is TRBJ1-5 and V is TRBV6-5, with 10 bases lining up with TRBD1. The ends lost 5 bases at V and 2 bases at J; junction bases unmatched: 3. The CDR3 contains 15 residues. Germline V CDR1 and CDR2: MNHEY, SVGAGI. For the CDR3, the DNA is TGTGCCAGCAGTACCGGGACAGGGGGCAATCAGCCCCAGCATTTT. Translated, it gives CASSTGTGGNQPQHF.

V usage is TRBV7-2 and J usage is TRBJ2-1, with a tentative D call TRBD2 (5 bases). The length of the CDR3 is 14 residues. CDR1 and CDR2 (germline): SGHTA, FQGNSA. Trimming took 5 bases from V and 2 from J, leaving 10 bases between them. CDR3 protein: CASSAGVPYNEQFF. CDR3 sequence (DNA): TGTGCCAGCAGCGCCGGGGTCCCCTACAATGAGCAGTTCTTC.

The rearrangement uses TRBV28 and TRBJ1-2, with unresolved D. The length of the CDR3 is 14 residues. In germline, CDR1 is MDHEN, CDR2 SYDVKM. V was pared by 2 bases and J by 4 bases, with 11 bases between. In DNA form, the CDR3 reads TGTGCCAGCAGTTTAAATTCCAGGTCCTATGGCTACACCTTC. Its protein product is CASSLNSRSYGYTF.